A selection of T cell receptor beta chains follows, all from one sample in a study of T cell responses to AZD1222 COVID-19 vaccine. The method was immunoSEQ multiplex PCR; TCRdb's version includes in-frame clones alone and lacks a portion of them. The sample lists about 96,000 clones, roughly 87% seen once, with 1.5% to 2% in the top ten. The input for sequencing was peripheral blood, taken on day 0 of AZD1222 vaccination. These receptor sequences come from an adult in good health. CDR3s include the opening cysteine and the closing phenylalanine or tryptophan. The order of the fields is D gene, V gene, clone size, J gene, CDR3 DNA, CDR3 protein. D genes are given only for firm matches. Only part of the rows carry a size: once, few, many, or a class if the clone is expanded.

TRBD1	TRBV5-6	NA	TRBJ1-6	TGTGCCAGCAGCCACCGCCAGGGGGGGAGTTCACCCCTCCACTTT	CASSHRQGGSSPLHF
NA	TRBV24-1	NA	TRBJ2-6	TGTGCCACCAGTGAGAGTTACAACTCTGGGGCCAACGTCCTGACTTTC	CATSESYNSGANVLTF
TRBD1	TRBV30	few	TRBJ1-2	TGTGCCTGGAGTTTAGGACAGGGTGACTATGGCTACACCTTC	CAWSLGQGDYGYTF
TRBD2	TRBV27	NA	TRBJ2-5	TGTGCCAGCAGTTTGGGCGGACTAGCGGGGGGTGGAGAGACCCAGTACTTC	CASSLGGLAGGGETQYF
NA	TRBV7-9	NA	TRBJ1-2	TGTGCCAGCAGCTTATGGAAGGCGGCAAACCCTCGGAGGTATGGCTACACCTTC	CASSLWKAANPRRYGYTF
NA	TRBV19	NA	TRBJ2-7	TGTGCCAGTAGTATTAGGGGGCGCGGGGCCTACGAGCAGTACTTC	CASSIRGRGAYEQYF
NA	TRBV4-2	NA	TRBJ2-1	TGTGCCAGCAGCCAAGCGTACGGGACGAGCTCCTACAATGAGCAGTTCTTC	CASSQAYGTSSYNEQFF
NA	TRBV4-1	NA	TRBJ2-3	TGCGCCAGCAGCCAAGTTACAATTACGGGGGGCACAGATACGCAGTATTTT	CASSQVTITGGTDTQYF
TRBD1	TRBV7-3	NA	TRBJ2-1	TGTGCCAGCAGCCCGCATACAGGGGGACCCTACAATGAGCAGTTCTTC	CASSPHTGGPYNEQFF
NA	TRBV7-2	NA	TRBJ2-7	TGTGCCAGCAGCTTATTCTCGTCTACATTCTCCTACGAGCAGTACTTC	CASSLFSSTFSYEQYF
NA	TRBV7-2	NA	TRBJ2-7	TGTGCCAGCAGCTTATCATCCTACGAGCAGTACTTC	CASSLSSYEQYF
NA	TRBV15	once	TRBJ1-3	TGTGCCACCAGCAGCGAGAGAAGCTCTGGAAACACCATATATTTT	CATSSERSSGNTIYF
TRBD1	TRBV6-2/TRBV6-3	NA	TRBJ1-1	TGTGCCAGCAGTTACCGACAGGGGAGCCATGAATCTTTCTTT	CASSYRQGSHESFF
NA	TRBV5-1	NA	TRBJ1-2	TGCGCCAGCAGCTTGGCCCAGGGGCGGGATGGCTACACCTTC	CASSLAQGRDGYTF
NA	TRBV27	NA	TRBJ2-7	TGTGCCAGCAGTTTATCCGGGGGCGGCTACGAGCAGTACTTC	CASSLSGGGYEQYF
NA	TRBV6-6	NA	TRBJ2-7	TGTGCCATCCAGGAATGGGGTACGGCTGGCGAGCAGTACTTC	CAIQEWGTAGEQYF
NA	TRBV30	once	TRBJ2-5	TGTGCCTGGATCCCCGGGGGAAGAGAGACCCAGTACTTC	CAWIPGGRETQYF
NA	TRBV29-1	NA	TRBJ1-2	TGCAGCGTTGCCGTGGGGTATGGAGGCTACACCTTC	CSVAVGYGGYTF
TRBD1	TRBV5-1	NA	TRBJ2-7	TGCGCCAGCAGCCCGACAGGGGGAAGAAGCTACGAGCAGTACTTC	CASSPTGGRSYEQYF
NA	TRBV7-2	once	TRBJ1-2	TGTGCCAGCAGCTTAGAAGGAGGGCAGGCCGGTACCTTC	CASSLEGGQAGTF
NA	TRBV28	NA	TRBJ2-2	TGTGCCAGCAGTGGACCTTGGGGGGGCATTTTAACCGGGGAGCTGTTTTTT	CASSGPWGGILTGELFF
NA	TRBV30	NA	TRBJ1-1	TGTGCCTGGAGTGTAGAGGGGGGGACTGAAGCTTTCTTT	CAWSVEGGTEAFF
TRBD1	TRBV7-9	NA	TRBJ1-2	TGTGCCAGCAGCTCCGGACAGGGGGCCTACACCTTC	CASSSGQGAYTF
TRBD1	TRBV25-1	NA	TRBJ1-1	TGTGCCAGCAGAAGACAGGGGAACACTGAAGCTTTCTTT	CASRRQGNTEAFF
NA	TRBV7-2	NA	TRBJ2-5	TGTGCCAGCAGCTTAGAGGGCAGGGGATGGGAGACCCAGTACTTC	CASSLEGRGWETQYF
NA	TRBV11-2	NA	TRBJ1-3	TGTGCCAGCACTACGGGTTTCGGAAACACCATATATTTT	CASTTGFGNTIYF
TRBD2	TRBV29-1	NA	TRBJ2-3	TGCAGCGTTTGCTACCTCAGGACTAGCGGGTATAGGAATACGCAGTATTTT	CSVCYLRTSGYRNTQYF
NA	TRBV5-1	NA	TRBJ2-3	TGCGCCAGCAAACAAATTCCTAGCACAGATACGCAGTATTTT	CASKQIPSTDTQYF
NA	TRBV27	NA	TRBJ1-3	TGTGCCAGCAGACCGACAGCCACAGGTCTCATCGGAAACACCATATATTTT	CASRPTATGLIGNTIYF
NA	TRBV14	NA	TRBJ2-3	TGTGCCAGCAGCCAAGACCCGGGGGTGGATACGCAGTATTTT	CASSQDPGVDTQYF
NA	TRBV3-1/TRBV3-2	NA	TRBJ1-1	TGTGCCAGCAGCCTAATCGGGGGGGTGGAAGCTTTCTTT	CASSLIGGVEAFF
TRBD1	TRBV6-1	NA	TRBJ2-1	TGTGCCAGCAGTGACGATTACCCGGGACAGGGTGCCCGCAATGAGCAGTTCTTC	CASSDDYPGQGARNEQFF
TRBD1	TRBV7-2	NA	TRBJ1-6	TGTGCCAGCAGCCCGATGACAGGGTACAATTCACCCCTCCACTTT	CASSPMTGYNSPLHF
TRBD1	TRBV18	NA	TRBJ2-7	TGTGCCAGCTCACATCGGGACAGGAGCTCCTACGAGCAGTACTTC	CASSHRDRSSYEQYF
NA	TRBV12-3/TRBV12-4	NA	TRBJ1-6	TGTGCCAGCAAGAGGTCCGAGAATTCACCCCTCCACTTT	CASKRSENSPLHF
NA	TRBV19	once	TRBJ1-3	TGTGCCAGCACCGGCAGTTTCTCTGGAAACACCATATATTTT	CASTGSFSGNTIYF
NA	TRBV18	NA	TRBJ2-7	TGTGCCAGCTCCAAAGCCGGGACCTTATACGAGCAGTACTTC	CASSKAGTLYEQYF
TRBD1	TRBV7-2	NA	TRBJ1-2	TGTGCCAGCAGCTTCCCCCACAGGGGCGACTATGGCTACACCTTC	CASSFPHRGDYGYTF
TRBD1	TRBV7-2	NA	TRBJ2-1	TGTGCCAGCAGCCTACAGGGGGCGACCCTTTACAATGAGCAGTTCTTC	CASSLQGATLYNEQFF
NA	TRBV28	few	TRBJ2-7	TGTGCCAGCCTTCAGGGAGGTGTGGGTGAGCAGTACTTC	CASLQGGVGEQYF
NA	TRBV3-1/TRBV3-2	NA	TRBJ1-5	TGTGCCAGCAGCCACGAGACAGAACATAGCAATCAGCCCCAGCATTTT	CASSHETEHSNQPQHF
NA	TRBV19	NA	TRBJ1-5	TGTGCCAGTAGCGGACAGCTCAATCAGCCCCAGCATTTT	CASSGQLNQPQHF
TRBD1	TRBV3-1/TRBV3-2	NA	TRBJ1-2	TGTGCCAGCAGCCATCCCGGGACAGGGTTTAATGGCTACACCTTC	CASSHPGTGFNGYTF
NA	TRBV6-5	NA	TRBJ1-1	TGTGCCAGCAGCCGGGATGGCAGGTTGAACACTGAAGCTTTCTTT	CASSRDGRLNTEAFF
TRBD1	TRBV2	once	TRBJ1-1	TGTGCCAGCTTGGGACAGGGAGGCACTGAAGCTTTCTTT	CASLGQGGTEAFF
NA	TRBV25-1	many	TRBJ2-7	TGTGCCAGCAGTGAATCCACAGGCAGCCCAAAAGGCGAGCAGTACTTC	CASSESTGSPKGEQYF
NA	TRBV5-5	NA	TRBJ2-3	TGTGCCAGCAGCTCCAGGAGGGGGCGCCTCGCAGATACGCAGTATTTT	CASSSRRGRLADTQYF
NA	TRBV15	NA	TRBJ1-3	TGTGCCACCAGCAGAGATCTAGCGAGCTCTGGAAACACCATATATTTT	CATSRDLASSGNTIYF
TRBD2	TRBV11-2	NA	TRBJ2-1	TGTGCCAGCAGCGCTAGCGGGGGCGGATACAATGAGCAGTTCTTC	CASSASGGGYNEQFF
NA	TRBV6-5	NA	TRBJ1-2	TGTGCCAGCAGTTACAACCCCCGGGGCTACACCTTC	CASSYNPRGYTF
NA	TRBV4-1	NA	TRBJ1-2	TGCGCCAGCAGCCAAGATGGGAATGACTCCCCTCGAGGCTACACCTTC	CASSQDGNDSPRGYTF